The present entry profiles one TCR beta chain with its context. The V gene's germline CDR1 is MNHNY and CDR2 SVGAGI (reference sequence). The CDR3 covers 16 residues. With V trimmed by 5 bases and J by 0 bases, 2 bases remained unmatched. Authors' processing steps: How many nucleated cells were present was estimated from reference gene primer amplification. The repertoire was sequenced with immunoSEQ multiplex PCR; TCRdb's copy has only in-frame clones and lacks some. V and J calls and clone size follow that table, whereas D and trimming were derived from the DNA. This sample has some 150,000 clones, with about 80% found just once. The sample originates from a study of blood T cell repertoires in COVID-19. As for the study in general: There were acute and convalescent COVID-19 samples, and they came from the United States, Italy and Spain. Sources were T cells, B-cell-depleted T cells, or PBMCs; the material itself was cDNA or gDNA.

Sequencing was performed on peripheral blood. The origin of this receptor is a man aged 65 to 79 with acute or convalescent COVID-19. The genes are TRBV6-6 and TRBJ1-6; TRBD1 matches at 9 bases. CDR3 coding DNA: TGTGCCAGCAGTACACAGGGGGCCTCCTATAATTCACCCCTCCACTTT. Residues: CASSTQGASYNSPLHF.